What follows are 28 T cell receptor beta chains derived from one specimen sequenced in a study of blood T cell repertoires in COVID-19. Measured with immunoSEQ multiplex PCR; TCRdb has only the in-frame clones, and not every one. The sample yields fewer than 250,000 clones, 87% seen once. Source material: PBMCs or T cells enriched from blood (not recorded which). These receptors all come from a woman aged 25 to 39 with acute COVID-19.

The chain links TRBV10-3 to TRBJ1-5; no firm D call. V lost 2 bases to trimming and J lost 1 base, with 12 bases between them. The V gene's germline CDR1 is ENHRY and CDR2 SYGVKD. The CDR3 covers 16 residues. The CDR3 nucleotides read TGTGCCATCAGTGAGGGAGGGATGGGGAGCAATCAGCCCCAGCATTTT. Its translation is CAISEGGMGSNQPQHF.

The chain is built from TRBV27 and TRBJ1-2; 10 nucleotides match TRBD1. CDR3 length: 15 residues. V gave up 6 bases and J gave up 0 bases; unmatched junction bases: 4. The germline gives CDR1 MNHEY, CDR2 SMNVEV (reference sequence). This CDR3 reads CASSLGQGANYGYTF. The CDR3 DNA reads TGTGCCAGCAGCTTAGGACAGGGGGCTAACTATGGCTACACCTTC.

The chain is built from TRBV6-2 or TRBV6-3 and TRBJ2-3, with D tentatively TRBD2 (6 bases). V was cut by 4 bases and J by 2 bases, with 13 bases left in between. The CDR3 consists of 15 residues. Germline V gene sequence: CDR1 MNHEY, CDR2 SVGEGT. The CDR3 bases are TGTGCCAGCAGTTTTTTGGCGGGGCTCACAGATACGCAGTATTTT. Translation: CASSFLAGLTDTQYF.

The rearrangement joins TRBV15 to TRBJ2-6; possibly TRBD2 for D (5 bases). This CDR3 spans 16 amino acids. The V and J ends lost 5 bases and 3 bases respectively, with 14 bases between them. The germline CDR1 and CDR2 sequences are LNHNV and YYDKDF (reference sequence). The CDR3 sequence is CATSVGLSFGANVLTF. CDR3 nucleotide sequence: TGTGCCACCAGCGTCGGACTCTCCTTTGGGGCCAACGTCCTGACTTTC. The whole variable domain, remainder taken from reference TRBV15 and TRBJ2-6, is DAMVIQNPRYQVTQFGKPVTLSCSQTLNHNVMYWYQQKSSQAPKLLFHYYDKDFNNEADTPDNFQSRRPNTSFCFLDIRSPGLGDTAMYLCATSVGLSFGANVLTFGAGSRLTVL.

The chain carries TRBV7-9 and TRBJ2-5; TRBD2 matches 11 bases. The CDR3 consists of 13 residues. Germline V gives CDR1 SEHNR, CDR2 FQNEAQ (reference sequence). V lost 5 bases and J lost 5; bases outside the gene matches: 1. DNA of the CDR3: TGTGCCAGCAGCAGGACTAGCGGGGAGACCCAGTACTTC. Amino acid sequence: CASSRTSGETQYF.

The chain couples TRBV19 to TRBJ1-1; 7 bases align to TRBD1. The CDR3 totals 17 residues. Germline CDR1 reads LNHDA; CDR2 reads SQIVND (reference sequence). V lost 1 base and J lost 2; bases outside the gene matches: 10. The CDR3 nucleotides are TGTGCCAGTAGTATAGGATACGGGGACAGATTCAACACTGAAGCTTTCTTT. Protein product: CASSIGYGDRFNTEAFF.

This chain uses TRBV2 with TRBJ2-7, with 7 bases that match TRBD2. Germline CDR1 SNHLY, CDR2 FYNNEI. J gave up 2 bases and V 8 bases, and 9 bases lay outside the gene matches. The CDR3 has 14 amino acids. CDR3 residues: CASRGGDQTYEQYF. Here the CDR3 DNA reads TGTGCCAGCCGGGGAGGGGATCAGACCTACGAGCAGTACTTC. The variable domain in full, with the rest retrieved from reference TRBV2 and TRBJ2-7, is EPEVTQTPSHQVTQMGQEVILRCVPISNHLYFYWYRQILGQKVEFLVSFYNNEISEKSEIFDDQFSVERPDGSNFTLKIRSTKLEDSAMYFCASRGGDQTYEQYFGPGTRLTVT.

The chain is built from TRBV7-2 and TRBJ2-7; TRBD1 agrees at 7 bases. CDR3 length equals 14 residues. V trimming: 1 base; J trimming: 6 bases; junction bases outside the gene matches: 6. Germline assignment: CDR1 SGHTA and CDR2 FQGNSA. The CDR3 coding sequence is TGTGCCAGCAGCTTAGACAGGGGAGACGGCGAGCAGTACTTC. It codes for CASSLDRGDGEQYF.

This clone has only one observation. The V gene is TRBV4-3, the J gene TRBJ2-5; 13 bases map to TRBD2. With 3 bases clipped from V and 0 bases from J, the junction kept 13 bases outside the gene matches. The CDR3 is 20 amino acids. Germline V lookup: CDR1 LGHNA, CDR2 YSLEER. The CDR3 nucleotides are TGCGCCAGCAGCCAGCTCCTCACTAGCGGGGGGGCTCCGTACCAAGAGACCCAGTACTTC. Amino acids: CASSQLLTSGGAPYQETQYF.

DNA for the CDR3: TGTGCCAGCAGTGCAGGGAGGGGGAATGAGCAGTTCTTC. Its translation is CASSAGRGNEQFF. The rearrangement uses TRBV12-3 or TRBV12-4 and TRBJ2-1; possible D gene TRBD2, 7 bases. Trimming took off 5 bases at V and 7 bases at J, with 12 bases between the two ends. The CDR3 extends over 13 amino acids.

The chain is built from TRBV6-5 and TRBJ1-6; D remains unclear. V shed 6 bases and J shed 0 bases, with 9 bases lying between them. The germline V gene encodes CDR1 MNHEY and CDR2 SVGAGI. The CDR3 extends over 15 amino acids. CDR3: CASRGGISYNSPLHF. CDR3 nucleotides: TGTGCCAGCAGGGGAGGGATCTCCTATAATTCACCCCTCCACTTT.

This rearrangement joins TRBV29-1 to TRBJ2-5; 10 bases map to TRBD1. This CDR3 has 13 amino acids. The V segment lost 6 bases and the J segment 6 bases; nucleotides outside the gene matches: 7. The germline gives CDR1 SQVTM, CDR2 ANQGSEA. The CDR3 DNA follows: TGCAGCGTAGTAGACAGGGGGCCGAAGACCCAGTACTTC. It is translated as CSVVDRGPKTQYF.

The chain recombines TRBV19 with TRBJ1-2; 9 nucleotides agree with TRBD1. CDR1 is LNHDA, CDR2 SQIVND, per germline (reference sequence). The CDR3 is 15 amino acids. The V gene end was trimmed by 9 bases and the J gene end by 3 bases; junction bases not matched to a gene: 11. CDR3 loop: CASVTGTGRDYGYTF. CDR3 bases: TGTGCCAGCGTCACCGGGACAGGGAGAGACTATGGCTACACCTTC.

The chain is built from TRBV28 and TRBJ2-7; TRBD1 matches 8 bases. This CDR3 spans 14 amino acids. Trimming at V came to 6 bases and at J to 2 bases, leaving 6 bases not matched to a gene. CDR1 and CDR2 (germline): MDHEN, SYDVKM. The CDR3 loop reads CASRAGTGPYEQYF. CDR3 nucleotides: TGTGCCAGCAGGGCGGGGACAGGACCCTACGAGCAGTACTTC.

V gene TRBV29-1 combines with J gene TRBJ2-7, with TRBD2 matching over 10 bases. Germline-derived CDR1 and CDR2 are SQVTM and ANQGSEA. The CDR3 totals 14 residues. With 5 bases clipped from V and 3 bases from J, the junction kept 7 bases outside the gene matches. The CDR3 DNA reads TGCAGCGTTACGCTAGCGGGGGCATACTACGAGCAGTACTTC. The encoded protein is CSVTLAGAYYEQYF.

The genes are TRBV7-6 and TRBJ1-4, with 7 bases lining up with TRBD1. The CDR3 is 18 amino acids. After removal of 6 bases from V and 0 bases from J, the junction contained 13 bases not matched to a gene. In germline, CDR1 is SGHVS, CDR2 FNYEAQ. The CDR3 DNA sequence: TGTGCCAGCAGTCTTAGGGCCGGGACAGCCCCAACTAATGAAAAACTGTTTTTT. Protein product: CASSLRAGTAPTNEKLFF. The full variable domain, rest sourced from reference TRBV7-6 and TRBJ1-4, is GAGVSQSPRYKVTKRGQDVALRCDPISGHVSLYWYRQALGQGPEFLTYFNYEAQQDKSGLPNDRFSAERPEGSISTLTIQRTEQRDSAMYRCASSLRAGTAPTNEKLFFGSGTQLSVL.

V is TRBV2 and J is TRBJ2-1; 7 bases are shared with TRBD2. V lost 4 bases and J lost 4; bases outside the gene matches: 7. The length of the CDR3 is 15 residues. The germline V gene encodes CDR1 SNHLY and CDR2 FYNNEI. CDR3: CASSGIERGYNEQFF. CDR3 nucleotides: TGTGCCAGCAGTGGAATCGAGCGGGGTTACAATGAGCAGTTCTTC.

The chain links TRBV6-2 or TRBV6-3 to TRBJ1-1; 10 nucleotides align to TRBD1. This CDR3 has 17 amino acids. With 2 bases clipped from V and 1 base from J, the junction kept 7 bases outside the gene matches. Germline lookup yields CDR1 MNHEY and CDR2 SVGEGT. Here the CDR3 DNA reads TGTGCCAGCAGTTACCCCGGACAGGGGGTAGCGAACACTGAAGCTTTCTTT. This gives the protein CASSYPGQGVANTEAFF.

The chain employs TRBV6-5 and TRBJ1-3, with D maybe TRBD1 (6 bases). Germline values: CDR1 MNHEY, CDR2 SVGAGI. Trimming took off 5 bases at V and 3 bases at J, with 14 bases between the two ends. This CDR3 spans 15 amino acids. As DNA, the CDR3 is TGTGCCAGCAGTAGGCAGGGGCTGAGTGGAAACACCATATATTTT. This codes for CASSRQGLSGNTIYF.

The chain is built from TRBV5-1 and TRBJ1-1; TRBD1 matches 7 bases. V shed 2 bases, J shed 5 bases, and the junction held 6 bases outside the gene matches. Germline V gene sequence: CDR1 SGHRS, CDR2 YFSETQ. CDR3 length: 14 residues. DNA of the CDR3: TGCGCCAGCAGCTTTAAGGCAGGGGGGACTGAAGCTTTCTTT. Encoded protein: CASSFKAGGTEAFF.

The count of this clone is one. V and J are TRBV27 and TRBJ2-6; TRBD1 might be the D (6 bases). The ends were cut back, 6 bases at V and 2 bases at J, with 20 bases in the middle. The germline gives CDR1 MNHEY, CDR2 SMNVEV (reference sequence). This CDR3 contains 18 residues. CDR3 coding DNA: TGTGCCAGCAGACGAACTAGAACAGGGATGGCTGGGGCCAACGTCCTGACTTTC. Translating it yields CASRRTRTGMAGANVLTF.

The chain employs TRBV10-3 and TRBJ1-2; 7 nucleotides line up with TRBD1. CDR1 is ENHRY, CDR2 SYGVKD, per germline. The junction had 4 bases not matched to a gene; V was cut back by 7 bases and J by 2 bases. CDR3 length: 13 amino acids. CDR3 sequence: CAINRDSNYGYTF. The CDR3 DNA reads as TGTGCCATCAATCGGGACAGCAACTATGGCTACACCTTC.

A word on this clone: Other DNA variants within this sample encode the same CDR3. The chain links TRBV15 to TRBJ2-7; possible D gene TRBD2, 5 bases. This CDR3 spans 14 amino acids. Looked up from germline, CDR1 is LNHNV and CDR2 is YYDKDF (reference sequence). V was shortened by 0 bases and J by 2 bases, with 8 bases between the two germline ends. In nucleotides, the CDR3 is TGTGCCACCAGCAGAGATCGGGGTACCTACGAGCAGTACTTC. It encodes CATSRDRGTYEQYF.

This sequence joins TRBV7-8 and TRBJ1-6; 7 positions agree with TRBD1. Germline V lookup: CDR1 SGHVS, CDR2 FQNEAQ. The CDR3 has 17 residues. The ends lost 5 bases at V and 10 bases at J; junction bases unmatched: 17. DNA for the CDR3: TGTGCCAGCAGCGAACGGCGGACAGGCATTCGATTATCACCCCTCCACTTT. Its protein product is CASSERRTGIRLSPLHF.

The chain combines TRBV7-2 with TRBJ2-3; 14 positions agree with TRBD2. The germline V gene has CDR1 SGHTA and CDR2 FQGNSA. V was pared by 0 bases and J by 8 bases, with 13 bases of the junction left unmatched. The CDR3 extends over 19 amino acids. CDR3: CASSLARTSGGSKFSTQYF. DNA for the CDR3: TGTGCCAGCAGCTTAGCGCGGACTAGCGGGGGGTCCAAATTTTCTACGCAGTATTTT.

This chain links TRBV4-3 with TRBJ2-3; 7 nucleotides line up with TRBD2. This CDR3 is 17 amino acids long. With V trimmed by 0 bases and J by 5 bases, 11 bases remained unmatched. The germline gives CDR1 LGHNA, CDR2 YSLEER. In nucleotides, the CDR3 is TGCGCCAGCAGCCAAGAAACAGCGGGGTTACGGGGAGATACGCAGTATTTT. Protein: CASSQETAGLRGDTQYF.

The chain carries TRBV11-2 and TRBJ1-5; D is possibly TRBD1 (6 bases). The V gene lost 3 bases and the J gene lost 1 base, with 10 bases spanning the gap. Germline V lookup: CDR1 SGHAT, CDR2 FQNNGV. This CDR3 region has 15 residues. The CDR3 loop is CASSFTGTSNQPQHF. The DNA of the CDR3 is TGTGCCAGCAGCTTCACCGGGACAAGCAATCAGCCCCAGCATTTT.

The chain carries TRBV30 and TRBJ2-7; a possible D gene is TRBD2 (5 bases). Trimming cost V 0 bases and J 6 bases, with 12 bases left between them. Germline V gene data show CDR1 as GTSNPN and CDR2 as SVGIG (reference sequence). The CDR3 consists of 13 residues. The CDR3 loop is CAWSVSEGTEQYF. As DNA, the CDR3 is TGTGCCTGGAGTGTTAGTGAGGGTACCGAGCAGTACTTC.